This paragraph reports one T cell receptor beta chain. Its matching antigen is unknown. The CDR3 covers 15 residues. Germline CDR1 is SGHRS and CDR2 is YFSETQ. Trimming pared 2 bases from V and 0 bases from J, leaving 9 bases between. This entry belongs to a study of a mutant IDH1 vaccine in newly diagnosed glioma. At the level of the study: Radiotherapy, temozolomide, or both had been given previously, and both were given to most.

Produced via immunoSEQ multiplex PCR; TCRdb's table is partial and in-frame only. The sample has 55,000 to 70,000 clones, about 91% seen once. Time point here: week 11, during vaccination. All doses held 300 ug of mutant IDH1 20-mer peptide, with topical imiquimod. Here the sequenced sample was PBMCs, taken from a glioma patient whose treatment included an IDH1 peptide vaccine. This receptor was identified in a man aged 35-49 years with glioma. The chain uses TRBV5-1 and TRBJ1-3, with D perhaps TRBD1 (6 bases). CDR3 coding DNA: TGCGCCAGCAGCTTACAAGGGGGCTCTGGAAACACCATATATTTT. Translated: CASSLQGGSGNTIYF. Full variable domain (remainder filled in from reference TRBV5-1 and TRBJ1-3): KAGVTQTPRYLIKTRGQQVTLSCSPISGHRSVSWYQQTPGQGLQFLFEYFSETQRNKGNFPGRFSGRQFSNSRSEMNVSTLELGDSALYLCASSLQGGSGNTIYFGEGSWLTVV.